The 21 T cell receptor beta chains below all came from one sample that was sequenced in a study of cytomegalovirus exposure and HLA in healthy donors. The PCR employed 60 Vbeta primers together with 13 Jbeta primers. TCRdb's copy holds only in-frame clones and misses some; the assay was immunoSEQ multiplex PCR. The profile shows 110,000 or so clones, 70% to 85% of them singletons. Material: PBMCs. The receptors come from a man between 50 and 59 years old in good health and CMV-seropositive.

The rearrangement links TRBV29-1 to TRBJ1-1; the D is unclear. Trimming shortened V by 6 bases and J by 0 bases, and 8 bases separated the two germline ends. The CDR3 has 12 residues. CDR1 is SQVTM, CDR2 ANQGSEA, per germline. In DNA form, the CDR3 reads TGCAGCGTCCGACGGGTGAACACTGAAGCTTTCTTT. Its translation: CSVRRVNTEAFF.

The chain links TRBV19 to TRBJ2-5; 8 nucleotides align to TRBD1. The CDR3 is 16 amino acids. CDR1 and CDR2 from the germline V gene are LNHDA and SQIVND (reference sequence). The ends lost 8 bases at V and 3 bases at J; junction bases unmatched: 14. CDR3 sequence reads: CASHGTGEGLKETQYF. CDR3 bases: TGTGCCAGTCATGGGACAGGAGAGGGGTTAAAAGAGACCCAGTACTTC.

This clone has only a few counts. The DNA for the CDR3 is TGTGCCAGCAGCTCCGGGGGACCGATGAACACTGAAGCTTTCTTT. As protein: CASSSGGPMNTEAFF. V is TRBV5-6 and J is TRBJ1-1; TRBD1 is a possible D gene (5 bases). CDR1 and CDR2 (germline): SGHDT, YYEEEE. V lost 3 bases and J lost 0, with 12 bases in between. The length of the CDR3 is 15 residues.

This chain links TRBV20-1 with TRBJ1-4, with TRBD1 matching 7 bases. Germline trimming cut 6 bases from V and 10 bases from J; bases unmatched to any gene: 5. Looked up from germline, CDR1 is DFQATT and CDR2 is SNEGSKA (reference sequence). CDR3 size: 11 residues. CDR3 sequence (DNA): TGCAGTGCCGGGACAGTTGGAAAACTGTTTTTT. It encodes CSAGTVGKLFF.

The chain joins TRBV15 to TRBJ1-3; D remains ambiguous. Between the trimmed V and J ends, which lost 1 base and 0 bases, there was a span of 13 bases. The CDR3 covers 17 residues. Germline CDR1 reads LNHNV; CDR2 reads YYDKDF (reference sequence). As DNA, the CDR3 is TGTGCCACCAGCAGAGCGGCACAGTTTAACTCTGGAAACACCATATATTTT. Its protein is CATSRAAQFNSGNTIYF.

The rearrangement uses TRBV12-5 and TRBJ1-1; the D gene is possibly TRBD1 (6 bases). CDR1 LGHNT and CDR2 FRNRAP come from the germline V gene. This CDR3 has 16 amino acids. V lost 5 bases, J lost 0 bases, and 16 bases lay in between. The CDR3 loop reads CASGPPSGELNTEAFF. DNA of the CDR3: TGTGCTAGTGGTCCTCCTTCAGGGGAGTTGAACACTGAAGCTTTCTTT.

DNA for the CDR3: TGTGCCAGCACTCAGCGCAATGAGCAGTTCTTC. This translates into CASTQRNEQFF. This chain uses TRBV2 with TRBJ2-1; unclear D gene. The CDR3 is 11 residues long. Trimming stripped 7 bases from V and 6 bases from J, with 7 bases between. The germline CDR1 and CDR2 sequences are SNHLY and FYNNEI.

This clone showed up just a few times. The CDR3 DNA follows: TGTGCCAGCTCACCACCGGATGAAGGGGGCAACACTGAAGCTTTCTTT. Its protein is CASSPPDEGGNTEAFF. The J gene is TRBJ1-1, the V gene TRBV18, with TRBD1 identical over 7 bases. With 0 bases clipped from V and 2 bases from J, the junction kept 6 bases outside the gene matches. This CDR3 region has 16 residues. The germline V gene has CDR1 KGHSH and CDR2 LQKENI.

J is TRBJ2-7 and V is TRBV23-1; 9 nucleotides match TRBD1. TRBV23-1 is placed among ORFs of uncertain function. V lost 2 bases to trimming and J lost 0 bases; unmatched junction nucleotides: 14. The CDR3 is 19 amino acids. CDR3: CASSQKDRGSFKSSYEQYF. The CDR3 coding sequence is TGCGCCAGCAGTCAAAAGGACAGGGGTAGTTTCAAAAGCTCCTACGAGCAGTACTTC.

V and J are TRBV27 and TRBJ2-5, with 9 bases fitting TRBD2. In germline, CDR1 is MNHEY, CDR2 SMNVEV (reference sequence). There are 15 residues in the CDR3. The J segment lost 4 bases and the V segment lost 6 bases, leaving 9 bases of the junction unmatched. CDR3 in DNA: TGTGCCAGCAGCCCACTGGGACTAGCTGCAGAGACCCAGTACTTC. It yields the protein CASSPLGLAAETQYF.

This clone was counted between two and nine times. The chain combines TRBV27 with TRBJ2-1, with TRBD2 as a possible D gene (6 bases). Germline CDR1 is MNHEY and CDR2 is SMNVEV (reference sequence). Trimming took off 6 bases at V and 0 bases at J, with 12 bases between the two ends. This CDR3 is 15 amino acids long. CDR3 region: CASRVRESSYNEQFF. The CDR3 DNA reads as TGTGCCAGCAGGGTCCGGGAGAGCTCCTACAATGAGCAGTTCTTC.

This clone was detected only a few times. The rearrangement joins TRBV29-1 to TRBJ1-2, with 10 positions matching TRBD1. The CDR3 covers 13 residues. CDR1 is SQVTM, CDR2 ANQGSEA, per germline. Trimming removed 6 bases from V and 3 bases from J; junction bases left unmatched: 4. CDR3 sequence: CSVGTGDDYGYTF. CDR3 bases: TGCAGCGTAGGGACAGGGGACGACTATGGCTACACCTTC.

The chain combines TRBV4-1 with TRBJ1-2, with 7 bases identical to TRBD1. Germline V gene sequence: CDR1 MGHRA, CDR2 YSYEKL. V lost 5 bases, J lost 2 bases, and 11 bases stayed unmatched. This CDR3 region has 16 residues. Written as DNA, the CDR3 is TGCGCCAGCAGCAACCTAATCATGACAGGGAACTATGGCTACACCTTC. Encoded protein: CASSNLIMTGNYGYTF.

This clone was observed a single time. The V and J genes are TRBV5-3 and TRBJ1-5; D not certain. TRBV5-3 falls under the ORF class, with uncertain function. This CDR3 comprises 16 residues. With 0 bases removed from V and 0 bases from J, the gap between germline ends came to 10 bases. CDR3 in amino acids: CARSLATLGSNQPQHF. The DNA of the CDR3 is TGTGCCAGAAGCTTGGCGACTTTAGGTAGCAATCAGCCCCAGCATTTT.

The chain combines TRBV4-2 with TRBJ2-1; TRBD2 is a possible D gene (5 bases). Trimming took 0 bases from V and 5 from J, leaving 11 bases between them. This CDR3 comprises 15 residues. Germline V gene sequence: CDR1 LGHNA, CDR2 YNFKEQ. Written as DNA, the CDR3 is TGTGCCAGCAGCCAAGATCAGCGGCCCGACAATGAGCAGTTCTTC. Its protein is CASSQDQRPDNEQFF.

The V and J genes are TRBV10-3 and TRBJ1-5; no clear D gene. V dropped 4 bases and J dropped 3 bases, with 10 bases sitting between them. This CDR3 is 14 amino acids long. Germline CDR1 reads ENHRY; CDR2 reads SYGVKD. The CDR3 sequence: CAISGAGDNQPQHF. CDR3 DNA sequence: TGTGCCATCAGTGGAGCGGGAGACAATCAGCCCCAGCATTTT.

V is TRBV4-3 and J is TRBJ1-2; no clear D. Germline CDR1 and CDR2: LGHNA and YSLEER. The CDR3 totals 16 residues. V gave up 0 bases and J gave up 8 bases, with 19 bases separating them. CDR3 loop: CASSQDLGGRARGYTF. The CDR3 nucleotides read TGCGCCAGCAGCCAAGATTTGGGCGGGAGGGCACGAGGCTACACCTTC.

With respect to this clone: Its ends do not fully match the called genes, so a read error is possible. Other DNA sequences in this specimen translate into the identical CDR3. The chain uses TRBV27 and TRBJ1-6; 7 bases fit TRBD1. Germline CDR1 reads MNHEY; CDR2 reads SMNVEV (reference sequence). This CDR3 region has 18 residues. The CDR3 DNA follows: TGTGCCAGCAGTTCCGGTGCCAGGGGGATTTCCTATAATTCCCCCCTCCACTTT. Its translation: CASSSGARGISYNSPLHF.

The gene calls are TRBV5-1 and TRBJ2-7, with 9 bases identical to TRBD1. Germline values: CDR1 SGHRS, CDR2 YFSETQ. The CDR3 runs 15 residues. Losses at the gene ends were 0 bases for V and 3 bases for J; bases not matched to a gene: 4. The CDR3 nucleotides are TGCGCCAGCAGCTTGGCGGCGGACAGGGGCTACGAGCAGTACTTC. Its protein product is CASSLAADRGYEQYF.

The V gene is TRBV5-1, the J gene TRBJ2-1; 8 bases line up with TRBD1. CDR3 length: 14 residues. Germline lookup yields CDR1 SGHRS and CDR2 YFSETQ. The V and J ends lost 0 bases and 8 bases, in that order; junction bases with no gene match: 4. This CDR3 reads CASSLGSGGDEQFF. In DNA form, the CDR3 reads TGCGCCAGCAGCTTGGGGTCAGGGGGCGATGAGCAGTTCTTC. The full variable domain, with the rest looked up from reference TRBV5-1 and TRBJ2-1, is KAGVTQTPRYLIKTRGQQVTLSCSPISGHRSVSWYQQTPGQGLQFLFEYFSETQRNKGNFPGRFSGRQFSNSRSEMNVSTLELGDSALYLCASSLGSGGDEQFFGPGTRLTVL.

The sample holds one count of this clone. The chain carries TRBV7-9 and TRBJ1-6; D call uncertain. V was clipped by 1 base and J by 9 bases, with 7 bases between them. The length of the CDR3 is 13 residues. CDR1 and CDR2 from the germline V gene are SEHNR and FQNEAQ (reference sequence). CDR3 bases: TGTGCCAGCAGCTTAGGACAAATTTCACCCCTCCACTTT. This encodes CASSLGQISPLHF. Complete variable domain (other parts from reference TRBV7-9 and TRBJ1-6): DTGVSQNPRHKITKRGQNVTFRCDPISEHNRLYWYRQTLGQGPEFLTYFQNEAQLEKSRLLSDRFSAERPKGSFSTLEIQRTEQGDSAMYLCASSLGQISPLHFGNGTRLTVT.